This is a list of T cell receptor beta chains from one sample in a study of identifying expanded T cells in peripheral blood. Measured with immunoSEQ multiplex PCR; TCRdb has only the in-frame clones, and not every one. Counted here are 90,000 to 110,000 clones, about 87% occurring once; the ten biggest clones make up 7.5% to 10%. The sequenced material came from blood. The receptors shown here come from a person between 18 and 75 years old in good health. Each CDR3 is given with its conserved first and last residue. D genes are given only for firm matches. Not every row has a clone size; where given, it reads once, few, many or a size class.

cdr3_nt cdr3_aa d_call j_call clone_size v_call
TGCGCCAGCAGCTTGGATGTGACGGGGAATTCACCCCTCCACTTT CASSLDVTGNSPLHF . TRBJ1-6 . TRBV5-1
TGTGCCAGCAGCTTAGACAAGAACACCGGGGAGCTGTTTTTT CASSLDKNTGELFF . TRBJ2-2 . TRBV11-3
TGTGCCAGCAGCCTTCGATCCGGGACTAGCGGGAGGGCACATCGCACAGATACGCAGTATTTT CASSLRSGTSGRAHRTDTQYF TRBD2 TRBJ2-3 . TRBV28
TGTGCCAGCAGTGTCGGCAGGGGGGGCTACACCTTC CASSVGRGGYTF TRBD1 TRBJ1-2 . TRBV2
TGTGCCAGCAGTTGGCTAGGGGGCAGGGACACTGAAGCTTTCTTT CASSWLGGRDTEAFF TRBD1 TRBJ1-1 . TRBV6-5
TGTGCCAGCAGTCCCGGAGCCAGGGGCACAGATACGCAGTATTTT CASSPGARGTDTQYF . TRBJ2-3 . TRBV6-5
TGTGCCAGCAGCCAGCCCGAGGTCAGGGACCCCTACGAGCAGTACTTC CASSQPEVRDPYEQYF . TRBJ2-7 once TRBV4-2
TGTGCCAGCAGTACGGGACTCAATGAGCAGTTCTTC CASSTGLNEQFF . TRBJ2-1 . TRBV27
TGCAGCGTTGAGGGTGATAGCACCAGAGGGTTGGAGACCCAGTACTTC CSVEGDSTRGLETQYF . TRBJ2-5 . TRBV29-1
TGTGCCAGCAGCGTTAGGCCTAGTGAGCAGTTCTTC CASSVRPSEQFF . TRBJ2-1 . TRBV9
TGTGCCAGCAGCCAAGATACGACAAAAAATTCACCCCTCCACTTT CASSQDTTKNSPLHF . TRBJ1-6 . TRBV4-2
TGTGCCAGCAGCTTAGGACGGGAGAGCCGGTACAATGAGCAGTTCTTC CASSLGRESRYNEQFF . TRBJ2-1 . TRBV11-2
TGTGCCAGTACTCTAGGGACTGAAGCTTTCTTT CASTLGTEAFF . TRBJ1-1 . TRBV6-4
TGCGCCAGCAGCCAAGCTTTCATAGGAGGGGCTTCTAGCACAGATACGCAGTATTTT CASSQAFIGGASSTDTQYF . TRBJ2-3 . TRBV4-3
TGTGCCAGCAGCTTCAGCAGGGGTGAAGCTTTCTTT CASSFSRGEAFF . TRBJ1-1 . TRBV7-2
TGTGCCAGCAGTTACGGGGGGACCATCGAGCAGTACTTC CASSYGGTIEQYF . TRBJ2-7 . TRBV6-7
TGTGCCAGCAGCCAAGGTCCGGGACAGGAGGCTGGCTACACCTTC CASSQGPGQEAGYTF TRBD1 TRBJ1-2 . TRBV14
TGCGCCAGCAGCTTGACTGGGAGTAGGTACGGAAACACCATATATTTT CASSLTGSRYGNTIYF . TRBJ1-3 . TRBV5-1
TGCGCCAGCAGCCCCCCGCGGCAGGCAATGGAGCAGTTCTTC CASSPPRQAMEQFF . TRBJ2-1 . TRBV5-1
TGTGCCAGCAGCTTGGTACAGCACACAGATACGCAGTATTTT CASSLVQHTDTQYF . TRBJ2-3 once TRBV5-6
TGTGCCAGCTCACCAACAGGGGGCACCTACGAGCAGTACTTC CASSPTGGTYEQYF TRBD1 TRBJ2-7 . TRBV18
TGTGCCAGCAGTTGGACAGGAACATCCTACAATGAGCAGTTCTTC CASSWTGTSYNEQFF TRBD1 TRBJ2-1 once TRBV28
TGCGCCAGCAGCCGCTCAAATCGGAGCACAGATACGCAGTATTTT CASSRSNRSTDTQYF . TRBJ2-3 once TRBV4-3
TGTGCCAGCAGTGAGATGACCCGGGTGTACTATGGCTACACCTTC CASSEMTRVYYGYTF . TRBJ1-2 . TRBV2
TGTGCCAGCACCCTAAATTGGGGGAGCAATCAGCCCCAGCATTTT CASTLNWGSNQPQHF . TRBJ1-5 . TRBV6-1
TGCGCCAGTTCCGGGGGTAGCGGGAACACCGGGGAGCTGTTTTTT CASSGGSGNTGELFF . TRBJ2-2 . TRBV5-1
TGTGCCAGCAGTCCCCCACCGAACACTGAAGCTTTCTTT CASSPPPNTEAFF . TRBJ1-1 . TRBV6-5